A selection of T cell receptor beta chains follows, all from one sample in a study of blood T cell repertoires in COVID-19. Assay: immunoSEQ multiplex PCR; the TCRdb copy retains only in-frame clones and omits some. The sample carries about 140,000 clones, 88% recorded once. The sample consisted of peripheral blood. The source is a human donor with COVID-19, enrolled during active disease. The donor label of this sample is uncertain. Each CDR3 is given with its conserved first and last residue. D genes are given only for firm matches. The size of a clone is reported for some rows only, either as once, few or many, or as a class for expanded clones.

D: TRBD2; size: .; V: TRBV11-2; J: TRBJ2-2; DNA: TGTGCCAGCAGCTTTAGCGGGGGGGCATACACCGGGGAGCTGTTTTTT; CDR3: CASSFSGGAYTGELFF
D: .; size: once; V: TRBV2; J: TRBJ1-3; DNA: TGTGCCAGCGGGGAGACTACGGGAAACACCATATATTTT; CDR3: CASGETTGNTIYF
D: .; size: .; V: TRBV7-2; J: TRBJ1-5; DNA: TGTGCCAGCACCCCGCAGAGCGGCAATCAGCCCCAGCATTTT; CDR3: CASTPQSGNQPQHF
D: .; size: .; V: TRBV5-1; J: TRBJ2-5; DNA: TGCGCCAGCACCCCCGGGAGCGCTCAAGAGACCCAGTACTTC; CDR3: CASTPGSAQETQYF
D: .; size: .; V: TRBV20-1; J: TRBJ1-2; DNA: TGCAGTGCTAGTATCCAGCGATACCTGGGAGCTAACTATGGCTACACCTTC; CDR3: CSASIQRYLGANYGYTF
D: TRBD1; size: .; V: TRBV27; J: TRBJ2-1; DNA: TGTGCCAGCAGTCCCGGGACAGGGATCTACAATGAGCAGTTCTTC; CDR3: CASSPGTGIYNEQFF
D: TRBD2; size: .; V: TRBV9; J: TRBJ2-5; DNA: TGTGCCAGCAGCGTGGCCGGGACTAGCGAAGAGACCCAGTACTTC; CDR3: CASSVAGTSEETQYF
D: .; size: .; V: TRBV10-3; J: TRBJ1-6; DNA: TGTGCCATCAGTGAGTCGATCACAGGGCCCAATTCACCCCTCCACTTT; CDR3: CAISESITGPNSPLHF
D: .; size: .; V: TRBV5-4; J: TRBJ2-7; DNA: TGTGCCAGCAGCTTGGGGAGATATTACGAGCAGTACTTC; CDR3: CASSLGRYYEQYF
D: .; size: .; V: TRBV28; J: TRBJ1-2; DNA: TGTGCCAGCAGTCCCCTGACGGGGGAAGGTGGCTACACCTTC; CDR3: CASSPLTGEGGYTF
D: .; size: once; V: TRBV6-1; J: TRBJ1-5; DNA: TGTGCCAGCAGTGAAGCCCGGACACCAGCCCAGCATTTT; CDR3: CASSEARTPAQHF
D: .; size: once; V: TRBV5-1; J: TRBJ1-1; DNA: TGCGCCAGCAGCTCCCTACCGGGATTGAACACTGAAGCTTTCTTT; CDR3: CASSSLPGLNTEAFF
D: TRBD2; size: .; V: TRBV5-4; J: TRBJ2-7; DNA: TGTGCCAGCAGCTTGGCCGGAGCGGGAGGTTACGAGCAGTACTTC; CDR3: CASSLAGAGGYEQYF
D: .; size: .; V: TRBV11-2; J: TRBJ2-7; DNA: TGTGCCAGCAGCTTAGGGCAGGGCTCCAACTCCTACGAGCAGTACTTC; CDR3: CASSLGQGSNSYEQYF
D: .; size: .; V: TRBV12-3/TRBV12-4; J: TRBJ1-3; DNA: TGTGCCAGCAGGGCGGCCGCTGGAAACACCATATATTTT; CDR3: CASRAAAGNTIYF
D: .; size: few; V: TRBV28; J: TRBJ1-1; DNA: TGTGCCAGCAGCACCGGTGGCGGTGCCAACACTGAAGCTTTCTTT; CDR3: CASSTGGGANTEAFF
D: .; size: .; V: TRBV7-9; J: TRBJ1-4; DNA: TGTGCCAGCAGCCCGACAGAACGGAATGAAAAACTGTTTTTT; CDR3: CASSPTERNEKLFF